The present TCR beta chain was sequenced within a study of identical twins. This clonotype was found a few times. This CDR3 region has 18 residues. V lost 1 base, J lost 3 bases, and 9 bases stayed unmatched. TCRdb re-called the 5' RACE reads with MiXCR, one entry per CDR3 protein. In the table there are under 900,000 distinct CDR3 sequences, approximately 18% of which are singletons. The sample was also linked to a second study, of T cells expressing NK-cell markers. That study adds: From sorted CD3+CD56+NKG2C+, CD3+CD56+NKG2C- and CD3+CD56-NKG2C+ T cells came the TCR beta repertoires.

Sequenced material: PBMCs. The receptor comes from a woman in her late teens or twenties in good health. The chain recombines TRBV12-3 or TRBV12-4 with TRBJ2-4; 10 bases are a match to TRBD1. The CDR3 region has the DNA TGTGCCAGCAGTTTAGGACAGGGGGCTGGGATCGGCAAAAACATTCAGTACTTC. It encodes CASSLGQGAGIGKNIQYF.